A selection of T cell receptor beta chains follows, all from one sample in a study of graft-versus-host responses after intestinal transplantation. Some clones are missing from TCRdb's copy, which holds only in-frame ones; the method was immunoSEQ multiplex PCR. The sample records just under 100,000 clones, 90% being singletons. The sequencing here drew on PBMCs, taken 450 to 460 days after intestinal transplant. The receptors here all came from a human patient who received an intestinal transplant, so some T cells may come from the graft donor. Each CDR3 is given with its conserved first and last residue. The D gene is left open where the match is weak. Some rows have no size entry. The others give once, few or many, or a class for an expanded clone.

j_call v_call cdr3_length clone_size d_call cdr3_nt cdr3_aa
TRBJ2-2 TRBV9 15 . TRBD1 TGTGCCAGCAGCCCCCGGCAGGGGGCTTCTGGGGAGCTGTTTTTT CASSPRQGASGELFF
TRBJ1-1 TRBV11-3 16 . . TGTGCCAGCAGCAAAGGATCTGGACAGTCGAACACTGAAGCTTTCTTT CASSKGSGQSNTEAFF
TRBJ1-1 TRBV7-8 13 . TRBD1 TGTGCCAGCAGCTCGACAGGGGCCCTGGGAGCTTTCTTT CASSSTGALGAFF
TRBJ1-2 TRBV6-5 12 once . TGTGCCAGCAGTTTCCCCTCGGGAGGCTACACCTTC CASSFPSGGYTF
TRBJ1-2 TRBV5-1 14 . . TGCGCCAGCAGCTTGGGGGAGGGCGGCTATGGCTACACCTTC CASSLGEGGYGYTF
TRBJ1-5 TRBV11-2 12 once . TGTGCCAGCAGCTTGGGGGGTCAGCCCCAGCATTTT CASSLGGQPQHF
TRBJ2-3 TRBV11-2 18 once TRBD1 TGTGCCAGCAGCTTAACAGACAGGGGGCTAAGGTCCACAGATACGCAGTATTTT CASSLTDRGLRSTDTQYF
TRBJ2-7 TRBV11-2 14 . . TGTGCCAGCAGCTTCCCACTAGCTTCCTACGAGCAGTACTTC CASSFPLASYEQYF
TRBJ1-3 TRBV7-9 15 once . TGTGCCAGCAGCTTATGGTGGGCGGGCCGAAACACCATATATTTT CASSLWWAGRNTIYF
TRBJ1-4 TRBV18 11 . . TGTGCCAGCTCACCAGGGGAAAAACTGTTTTTT CASSPGEKLFF
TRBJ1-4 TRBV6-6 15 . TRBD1 TGTGCCAGCCTTTACACGGAGGGGGCGAAGGAAAAACTGTTTTTT CASLYTEGAKEKLFF
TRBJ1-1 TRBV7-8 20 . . TGTGCCAGCAGCATACCCACCTTTGGGGGCGTGGGGGATTCGAGCACTGAAGCTTTCTTT CASSIPTFGGVGDSSTEAFF
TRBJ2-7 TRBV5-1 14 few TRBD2 TGCGCCAGCAGCTTGGGGACTAGCGACCACGAGCAGTACTTC CASSLGTSDHEQYF
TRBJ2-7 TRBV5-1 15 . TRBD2 TGCGCCAGCAGCGGGGCTAGCGGGGACGCCTACGAGCAGTACTTC CASSGASGDAYEQYF
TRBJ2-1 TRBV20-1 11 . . TGCAGTGCTAGAGATCGGGATGAGCAGTTCTTC CSARDRDEQFF
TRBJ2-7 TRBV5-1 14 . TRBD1 TGCGCCAGCAGCCTCCGGGACAGGGGGGACGAGCAGTACTTC CASSLRDRGDEQYF
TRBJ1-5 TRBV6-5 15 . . TGTGCCAGCAGTTACTCGGGTAATAGCAATCAGCCCCAGCATTTT CASSYSGNSNQPQHF
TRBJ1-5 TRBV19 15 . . TGTGCCAGTAGTTTGGTGGGGCAGAGCAATCAGCCCCAGCATTTT CASSLVGQSNQPQHF
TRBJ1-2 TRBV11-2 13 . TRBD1 TGTGCCAGCAGCTTGGAGGGGGCCTATGGCTACACCTTC CASSLEGAYGYTF
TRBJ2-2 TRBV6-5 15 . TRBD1 TGTGCCAGCAGAATGGACAGGGTGGGGGCCGGGGAGCTGTTTTTT CASRMDRVGAGELFF
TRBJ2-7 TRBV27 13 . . TGTGCCAGCAGTTTCCATCCCTTCGGGGAGCAGTACTTC CASSFHPFGEQYF
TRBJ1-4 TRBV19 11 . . TGTGCCAGTAGTATGCGGGAAAAACTGTTTTTT CASSMREKLFF
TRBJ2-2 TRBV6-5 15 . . TGTGCCAGCAGAACGAGACTAGGGGGAACCGGGGAGCTGTTTTTT CASRTRLGGTGELFF
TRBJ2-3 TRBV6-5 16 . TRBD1 TGTGCCAGCAGTTCCGGGACAGGACGGCCCACAGATACGCAGTATTTT CASSSGTGRPTDTQYF
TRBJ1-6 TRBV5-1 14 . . TGCGCCAGCAGCTTGGGGACCACACATTCACCCCTCCACTTT CASSLGTTHSPLHF
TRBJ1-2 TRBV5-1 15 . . TGCGCCAGCAGCCGGGGGTCGGCGGTCTACTATGGCTACACCTTC CASSRGSAVYYGYTF
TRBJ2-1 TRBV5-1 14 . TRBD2 TGCGCCAGCGGGGCTAGCGGGGTTATTAATGAGCAGTTCTTC CASGASGVINEQFF
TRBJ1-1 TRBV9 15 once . TGTGCCAGCAGCTCCGGGGCCGATGGGGCAGGCCAGGCTTTCTTT CASSSGADGAGQAFF
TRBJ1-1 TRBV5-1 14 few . TGCGCCAGCAGCTTGGTCGGGGGTGGAACTGAAGCTTTCTTT CASSLVGGGTEAFF
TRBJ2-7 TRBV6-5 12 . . TGTGCCAGCAGTTCCGGGGATTACGAGCAGTACTTC CASSSGDYEQYF
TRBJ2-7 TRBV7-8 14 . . TGTGCCAGCAGCTTGCAGACAGCCAACTACGAGCAGTACTTC CASSLQTANYEQYF
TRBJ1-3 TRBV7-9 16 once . TGTGCCAGCAGCTTATGGGGAGGGGGAAGAGGAAACACCATATATTTT CASSLWGGGRGNTIYF
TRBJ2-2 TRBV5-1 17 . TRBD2 TGCGCCAGCAGCTTGGAACTAGCGGGGGTGCGCGGCGGGGAGCTGTTTTTT CASSLELAGVRGGELFF
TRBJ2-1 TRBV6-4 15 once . TGTGCCAGCAGTGACCAGGGACTGGCCTACAATGAGCAGTTCTTC CASSDQGLAYNEQFF
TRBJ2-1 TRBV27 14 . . TGTGCCAGCACTTTGGGGGGACTGCACAATGAGCAGTTCTTC CASTLGGLHNEQFF
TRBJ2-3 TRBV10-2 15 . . TGCGCCAGCAGTGAGTCAGCAGGGGTCGGGGATACGCAGTATTTT CASSESAGVGDTQYF
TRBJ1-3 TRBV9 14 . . TGTGCCAGCAGCGTACAGGGTTACGGAAACACCATATATTTT CASSVQGYGNTIYF
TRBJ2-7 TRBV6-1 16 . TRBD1 TGTGCCAGCAGTGTCCGAGCCGGGACAGGGATCTACGAGCAGTACTTC CASSVRAGTGIYEQYF
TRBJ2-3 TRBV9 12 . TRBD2 TGTGCCAGCGGCGGGGGGGCAGATACGCAGTATTTT CASGGGADTQYF